This TCR beta chain was recorded in a study of cytomegalovirus exposure and HLA in healthy donors. The germline CDR1 and CDR2 sequences are GTSNPN and SVGIG (reference sequence). V was clipped by 5 bases and J by 4 bases, with 20 bases between them. This CDR3 comprises 16 residues. This clone has only a few counts. Antigen specificity is unknown. Amplification used 60 Vbeta primers and 13 Jbeta primers. Only in-frame clones appear in the TCRdb table, and some are missing; sequencing was by immunoSEQ multiplex PCR. The repertoire holds approximately 140,000 clones, about 64% seen once, with 6% to 8.5% in the top ten. Findings and limits, study-wide: Donors were assumed by presence/absence analyses to have roughly uniform sequencing depth. Generally TCR sequences proved uncommon, though certain public TCRs appeared in numerous donors. Association of a missense DCLRE1C variant with TCR beta V- and J-gene trimming was reported in a later analysis.

Sequences were obtained from PBMCs. The source of this sequence is a woman in her sixties or seventies in good health and CMV-seropositive. V gene TRBV30 combines with J gene TRBJ2-2; the D gene is possibly TRBD1 (6 bases). The CDR3 region is CAWSQSYGQSTGELFF. The CDR3 bases are TGTGCCTGGTCTCAGTCGTATGGACAGAGCACCGGGGAGCTGTTTTTT.